These 2 T cell receptor beta chains were sequenced from one sample in a study of cytomegalovirus exposure and HLA in healthy donors. Primers: 60 Vbeta forward and 13 Jbeta reverse. Libraries were prepared by immunoSEQ multiplex PCR; TCRdb keeps only in-frame clonotypes and omits some of them. The table has fewer than 120,000 clones, approximately 80% seen once; the top ten hold 5% to 8%. The sequencing sample was made of PBMCs. The receptors stem from a man younger than 40 in good health and CMV-seropositive.

This clone was found a few times. CDR3 residues: CASSDRPPRGTGELFF. Here the CDR3 DNA reads TGCGCCAGCAGCGACCGCCCACCGAGAGGCACCGGGGAGCTGTTTTTT. The chain recombines TRBV5-1 with TRBJ2-2; D uncertain. This CDR3 region has 16 residues. Trimming stripped 4 bases from V and 4 bases from J, with 17 bases between. Looked up from germline, CDR1 is SGHRS and CDR2 is YFSETQ.

The J gene is TRBJ1-1, the V gene TRBV5-6, with D maybe TRBD1 (6 bases). This CDR3 has 15 residues. CDR1 and CDR2 from the germline V gene are SGHDT and YYEEEE. Trimming left V 4 bases short and J 0 bases short, with 13 bases between. This CDR3 is CASSPYGGMNTEAFF. CDR3 DNA sequence: TGTGCCAGCAGCCCCTATGGGGGCATGAACACTGAAGCTTTCTTT.